This T cell receptor beta chain derives from a study of blood T cell repertoires in COVID-19. Study summary: PBMCs, B-cell-depleted T cells, or T cells were the source of the cDNA or gDNA that made up the material.

Under the authors' procedure: Nucleated cell counts were estimated from reference gene primer amplification. Some clones are missing from TCRdb's copy, which holds only in-frame ones; the method was immunoSEQ multiplex PCR. Clone size and V and J calls were adopted from that table, with D and trimming inferred from the DNA. Of approximately 12,000 clones listed, approximately 86% are singletons. The CDR3 length is 14 residues. V lost 0 bases and J lost 3; bases outside the gene matches: 3. CDR1 GTSNPN and CDR2 SVGIG come from the germline V gene (reference sequence). The clonotype comes from a human donor in a cohort sampled during active COVID-19. The chain uses TRBV30 and TRBJ1-1; 8 bases fit TRBD1. The sample consisted of peripheral blood. The CDR3 coding sequence is TGTGCCTGGAGTGTCACAGGGGGGCACACTGAAGCTTTCTTT. It specifies CAWSVTGGHTEAFF.